This note documents a single TCR beta chain sequence. The antigen remains undetermined. The table came from immunoSEQ multiplex PCR; TCRdb's copy has only in-frame clones and leaves some out. Of some 150,000 clones in the sample, just over 90% were seen once. This CDR3 has 14 amino acids. V lost 3 bases to trimming and J lost 10 bases, with 18 bases between them. The germline V gene has CDR1 KGHSH and CDR2 LQKENI. These data belong to a study of T cell responses to AZD1222 COVID-19 vaccine. Notes on the study in general: Repertoires were obtained only post-peak T cell response. Reportedly, nearly half the spike-specific TCRs target unmutated variant regions. At baseline, just a handful of AZD1222 recipients tested seropositive. Donor demographics were predominantly white British with a female majority; clonal diversity may be underestimated.

The V gene is TRBV18, the J gene TRBJ1-1, with D possibly matching TRBD1 (5 bases). Source: peripheral blood, taken 28 days after the second AZD1222 dose. The TCR sequence derives from an adult who received the AZD1222 COVID-19 vaccine. The CDR3 here is CASSPPGGLVGAFF. Here the CDR3 DNA reads TGTGCCAGCTCACCCCCCGGGGGACTTGTTGGAGCTTTCTTT.